A selection of T cell receptor beta chains follows, all from one sample in a study of blood T cell repertoires in COVID-19. Profiled with immunoSEQ multiplex PCR; TCRdb holds only in-frame clones, not every one. The sample shows roughly 92,000 clones, roughly 89% of them seen only once. The material sequenced was peripheral blood. The source of these receptors is a woman of 80 years or more with active or convalescent COVID-19. Both conserved end residues are part of each CDR3. D genes are given only for firm matches. Clone size is stated in some rows and not others, as once, few, many or a class when expanded.

clone_size | d_call | j_call | v_call | cdr3_aa | cdr3_nt
. | . | TRBJ2-5 | TRBV7-5 | CARSRGLAGEGETQYF | TGTGCCAGAAGCCGGGGACTAGCGGGAGAGGGTGAGACCCAGTACTTC
. | . | TRBJ1-1 | TRBV6-6 | CASSYSYRDTEAFF | TGTGCCAGCAGTTACTCGTATCGGGACACTGAAGCTTTCTTT
. | . | TRBJ1-2 | TRBV29-1 | CSVEDDRTSYGYTF | TGCAGCGTTGAAGATGACAGGACCTCCTATGGCTACACCTTC
. | . | TRBJ1-1 | TRBV12-3/TRBV12-4 | CASSNDYGEAFF | TGTGCCAGCAGTAACGACTACGGGGAAGCTTTCTTT
. | . | TRBJ2-7 | TRBV7-2 | CASSLERSREQYF | TGTGCCAGCAGCTTAGAGCGGTCCCGGGAGCAGTACTTC
. | TRBD1 | TRBJ1-5 | TRBV27 | CASSSRQGWQPQHF | TGTGCCAGCAGTTCAAGACAGGGATGGCAGCCCCAGCATTTT
. | TRBD2 | TRBJ2-3 | TRBV5-1 | CASSLDGTRVDTQYF | TGCGCCAGCAGCTTGGATGGGACTAGAGTAGATACGCAGTATTTT
. | . | TRBJ1-2 | TRBV7-8 | CASSVAVGGAFNYGYTF | TGTGCCAGCAGCGTCGCCGTGGGGGGGGCGTTTAACTATGGCTACACCTTC
. | . | TRBJ2-2 | TRBV30 | CAWSVGAFGELFF | TGTGCCTGGAGTGTAGGGGCTTTCGGGGAGCTGTTTTTT
. | TRBD2 | TRBJ2-3 | TRBV30 | CAWSVSSGRDTDTQYF | TGTGCCTGGAGTGTCAGTAGCGGGAGGGACACAGATACGCAGTATTTT
few | TRBD1 | TRBJ1-2 | TRBV28 | CASTTGQGRLYGYTF | TGTGCCAGCACCACCGGACAGGGGAGACTATATGGCTACACCTTC
. | TRBD2 | TRBJ2-3 | TRBV29-1 | CSASGVWGSGTDTQYF | TGCAGCGCCAGCGGGGTATGGGGTTCTGGCACAGATACGCAGTATTTT
. | . | TRBJ1-4 | TRBV11-1 | CASSRAAATNEKLFF | TGTGCCAGCAGTAGAGCGGCGGCAACTAATGAAAAACTGTTTTTT
. | TRBD1 | TRBJ1-5 | TRBV28 | CASSLYGTGGFGQPQHF | TGTGCCAGCAGTTTATATGGGACAGGGGGCTTCGGGCAGCCCCAGCATTTT
. | TRBD1 | TRBJ2-2 | TRBV5-1 | CASSAGQGTGELFF | TGCGCCAGCAGCGCGGGACAGGGGACCGGGGAGCTGTTTTTT
once | TRBD2 | TRBJ2-7 | TRBV5-1 | CASSLVAGSGSSYEQYF | TGCGCCAGCAGCTTGGTAGCAGGGAGCGGGAGTTCCTACGAGCAGTACTTC
. | TRBD2 | TRBJ2-1 | TRBV2 | CASSGLAGGGSYNEQFF | TGTGCCAGCAGTGGACTAGCGGGAGGAGGCTCCTACAATGAGCAGTTCTTC
. | TRBD1 | TRBJ1-5 | TRBV30 | CAWSSTRGLDQPQHF | TGTGCCTGGAGTTCGACAAGGGGGCTCGATCAGCCCCAGCATTTT
. | TRBD1 | TRBJ1-1 | TRBV5-1 | CASSTGVGQGTEAFF | TGCGCCAGCAGCACTGGGGTGGGACAGGGCACTGAAGCTTTCTTT
. | TRBD1 | TRBJ1-2 | TRBV6-5 | CASSSSYRGGYTF | TGTGCCAGCAGTTCCTCTTACAGGGGTGGCTACACCTTC